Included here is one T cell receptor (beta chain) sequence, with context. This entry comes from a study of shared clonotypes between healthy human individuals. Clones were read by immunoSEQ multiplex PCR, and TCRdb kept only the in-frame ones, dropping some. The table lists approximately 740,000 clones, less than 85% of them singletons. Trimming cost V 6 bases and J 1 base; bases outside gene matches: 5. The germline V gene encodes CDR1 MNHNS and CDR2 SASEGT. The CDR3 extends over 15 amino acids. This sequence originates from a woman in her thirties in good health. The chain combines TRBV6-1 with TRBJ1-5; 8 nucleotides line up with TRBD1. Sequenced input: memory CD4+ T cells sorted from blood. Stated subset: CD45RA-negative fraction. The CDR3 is CASSGRQGSNQPQHF. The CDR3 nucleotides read TGTGCCAGCAGCGGTCGACAGGGGAGCAATCAGCCCCAGCATTTT.